This T cell receptor beta chain was captured in a study of blood T cell repertoires in COVID-19. Looking at the study overall: In each case, the material was cDNA or gDNA derived from T cells, B-cell-depleted T cells, or PBMCs.

Germline CDR1 reads WSHSY; CDR2 reads SAAADI. The ends were cut back, 0 bases at V and 5 bases at J, with 8 bases in the middle. The CDR3 covers 14 residues. The table came from immunoSEQ multiplex PCR; TCRdb's copy has only in-frame clones and leaves some out. Of roughly 97,000 clones listed, around four fifths are singletons. The receptor was isolated from a man in his 60s with acute or convalescent COVID-19. Material: peripheral blood. The rearrangement uses TRBV10-2 and TRBJ1-5; D not resolved. DNA for the CDR3: TGCGCCAGCAGTGAGTCTAACACCTATCAGCCCCAGCATTTT. Encoded protein: CASSESNTYQPQHF.